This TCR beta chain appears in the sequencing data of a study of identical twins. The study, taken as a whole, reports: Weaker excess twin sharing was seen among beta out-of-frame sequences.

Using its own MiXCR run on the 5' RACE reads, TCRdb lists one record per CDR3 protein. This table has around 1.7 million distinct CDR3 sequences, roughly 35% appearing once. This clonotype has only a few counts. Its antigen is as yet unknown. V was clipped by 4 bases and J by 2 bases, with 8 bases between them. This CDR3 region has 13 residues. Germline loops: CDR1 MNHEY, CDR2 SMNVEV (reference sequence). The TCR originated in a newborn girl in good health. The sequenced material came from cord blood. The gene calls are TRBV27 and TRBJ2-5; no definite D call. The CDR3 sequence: CASSWGFQETQYF. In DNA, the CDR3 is TGTGCCAGCAGTTGGGGTTTTCAAGAGACCCAGTACTTC.